Sequencing of this T cell receptor beta chain was carried out in a study of cytomegalovirus exposure and HLA in healthy donors. At the level of the study: Across 300 to 400 genotyped donors, about 86% landed in the Caucasian-associated ancestry cluster.

Study-level points and caveats: TRBV6-2, TRBV6-3 and some other V segments were excluded as indistinguishable. Beyond CMV serostatus, there was no information to go on about immune exposure.

Researchers ran the PCR with 60 Vbeta and 13 Jbeta primers. Data came from immunoSEQ multiplex PCR; TCRdb stores just in-frame clones and leaves some out. The table has 140,000 to 150,000 clones, about 80% seen once. Trimming removed 5 bases from V and 0 bases from J, with 12 bases in between. This CDR3 is 15 amino acids long. The germline gives CDR1 SGHVS, CDR2 FNYEAQ. On this clone: Its specificity is unknown.

This TCR was recovered from a man aged 35 to 55 in good health and CMV-seronegative. What was sequenced was PBMCs. V and J are TRBV7-6 and TRBJ2-3; D gene uncertain. The CDR3 coding sequence is TGTGCCAGCAGCCTGCTAGTTGCCAGCACAGATACGCAGTATTTT. It translates to CASSLLVASTDTQYF.